Below, 5 T cell receptor beta chains from the same sample are listed, as sequenced in a study of blood T cells in healthy people across ages. A sample-barcoded 5' primer and a J-beta primer mix were used in a second PCR of about 7 to 12 cycles. TCRdb reprocessed the 5' RACE reads via MiXCR and lists one record per CDR3 protein. The sample comprises about 900,000 distinct CDR3 sequences, around 48% of which are singletons, and roughly 13% rests with the top ten. The sequencing sample was made of blood. All receptors derive from a man aged 25 to 40 in good health.

The chain carries TRBV6-1 and TRBJ2-3, with 9 bases lining up with TRBD1. This CDR3 spans 18 amino acids. Germline values: CDR1 MNHNS, CDR2 SASEGT. V dropped 6 bases and J dropped 0; count of bases not matched to a gene: 13. This chain's CDR3 is CASSRSRDRVASTDTQYF. DNA for the CDR3: TGTGCCAGCAGCCGATCCCGGGACAGGGTTGCTAGCACAGATACGCAGTATTTT.

The chain couples TRBV3-1 to TRBJ1-6, with D tentatively TRBD1 (5 bases). Germline V gene sequence: CDR1 LGHDT, CDR2 YNNKEL (reference sequence). The CDR3 loop spans 17 amino acids. Trimming removed 1 base from V and 6 bases from J, with 16 bases in between. CDR3 nucleotide sequence: TGTGCCAGCAGCCAAGTGTCGGGCAGTGGGACTAATTCACCCCTCCACTTT. It codes for CASSQVSGSGTNSPLHF.

This clonotype was recorded once. The chain has TRBV20-1 and TRBJ2-7; D is possibly TRBD1 (6 bases). The DNA matches TRBJ2-5 better at its end, which makes the J call doubtful. Germline CDR1 reads DFQATT; CDR2 reads SNEGSKA (reference sequence). The CDR3 covers 15 residues. The CDR3 DNA reads as TGCAGTGCTTTGAGTTTGGGCAGGGGTAGAGAGACCCAGTACTTC. This translates into CSALSLGRGRETQYF.

The chain recombines TRBV12-3 or TRBV12-4 with TRBJ2-3; 14 bases align to TRBD2. Trimming cost V 7 bases and J 6 bases; bases outside gene matches: 9. This CDR3 spans 16 amino acids. In DNA form, the CDR3 reads TGTGCCAGCACCCCGAGACTAGCGGGGGGGCTGGATACGCAGTATTTT. Protein sequence: CASTPRLAGGLDTQYF.

CDR3 bases: TGTGCCAGCAGTTTAGCGTTCCCCGGGGAGCTGTTTTTT. It yields the protein CASSLAFPGELFF. This chain links TRBV12-3 or TRBV12-4 with TRBJ2-2; D not certain. The CDR3 has 13 residues. V lost 0 bases and J lost 6, with 5 bases in between.